The clone carrying this TCR beta chain was counted many times. Its antigen remains unknown. Sequencing libraries for TCR beta were prepared with iRepertoire HTBI primers and Arm-PCR of CDR3 regions. TCRdb ran MiXCR on the multiplex PCR reads and lists one entry per CDR3 protein. The table has 390,000 or so distinct CDR3 sequences, around 11% seen once; the top ten hold under 20%. These data come from a study of regulatory T cells in long-lasting Graves disease. Study outcomes and limitations: Persistent disease favored TRBV28, TRBJ1-2 and TRBJ2-5.

Time point defined: newly diagnosed GD, antithyroid drugs for less than 3 months. The TCR library used RNA extracted from PBMCs. The V end lost 2 bases, the J end lost 9 bases, and 10 bases lay between the germline ends. The CDR3 extends over 12 amino acids. Germline CDR1 is GTSNPN and CDR2 is SVGIG (reference sequence). These data are also associated with another study on T cells in Graves' hyperthyroidism and ophthalmopathy.

The source is a young woman with Graves disease. The V and J genes are TRBV30 and TRBJ1-4; a weak D match, TRBD1 (5 bases). Source: peripheral blood mononuclear cells (PBMCs), taken at new diagnosis, from a patient treated with antithyroid drugs. The CDR3 protein is CAWSLGQQKLFF. CDR3 nucleotides: TGTGCCTGGAGTCTGGGGCAGCAAAAACTGTTTTTT.